The rows below give T cell receptor beta chains drawn from one sample of a study of T cell repertoires in cytomegalovirus infection. TCRdb fed the reads into MiXCR, producing one record per CDR3 protein. The sample holds 200,000 to 300,000 distinct CDR3 sequences, approximately 14% seen once. The specimen sequenced was PBMCs. The receptor set was obtained from a human donor in good health (CMV status not recorded). Some clones in this sample may be carry-over from other donors' samples. The CDR3 runs from the conserved cysteine through the conserved F or W. Each record gives: clone size, V gene, D gene, J gene, CDR3 DNA, CDR3 protein. D genes are given only for firm matches. Not every row has a clone size; where given, it reads once, few, many or a size class.

clone_size: -
v_call: TRBV15
d_call: -
j_call: TRBJ2-1
cdr3_nt: TGTGCCACCAGCAGAGATTTGGTCGGTGAGCAGTTCTTC
cdr3_aa: CATSRDLVGEQFF

clone_size: -
v_call: TRBV10-3
d_call: TRBD1
j_call: TRBJ2-2
cdr3_nt: TGTGCCATCAGGGACAGGGGCCCGATCACCGGGGAGCTGTTTTTT
cdr3_aa: CAIRDRGPITGELFF

clone_size: -
v_call: TRBV29-1
d_call: TRBD2
j_call: TRBJ2-3
cdr3_nt: TGCAGCGTTTACTCTTCCGGGACTAGCGGCACAGATACGCAGTATTTT
cdr3_aa: CSVYSSGTSGTDTQYF

clone_size: -
v_call: TRBV15
d_call: -
j_call: TRBJ1-1
cdr3_nt: TGTGCCACCAGCAGAGTCCGGGGGAACACTGAAGCTTTCTTT
cdr3_aa: CATSRVRGNTEAFF

clone_size: -
v_call: TRBV5-5
d_call: TRBD2
j_call: TRBJ2-7
cdr3_nt: TGTGCCAGCAGCTTGTATAGCGGGGGATCCTCCTACGAGCAGTACTTC
cdr3_aa: CASSLYSGGSSYEQYF

clone_size: many
v_call: TRBV7-2
d_call: -
j_call: TRBJ2-7
cdr3_nt: TGTGCCAGCAGCTTACTAGCGCCCATAGCCTACGAGCAGTACTTC
cdr3_aa: CASSLLAPIAYEQYF

clone_size: -
v_call: TRBV5-8
d_call: -
j_call: TRBJ2-5
cdr3_nt: TGTGCCAGCAGCCAAATGGAGACCCAGTACTTC
cdr3_aa: CASSQMETQYF

clone_size: few
v_call: TRBV6-2/TRBV6-3
d_call: -
j_call: TRBJ2-6
cdr3_nt: TGTGCCAGCAGTTACTTGCATCTCGGTGGGGCCAACGTCCTGACTTTC
cdr3_aa: CASSYLHLGGANVLTF

clone_size: -
v_call: TRBV5-4
d_call: TRBD2
j_call: TRBJ2-3
cdr3_nt: TGTGCCAGCAGCTATCTAGCGGGTCACACAGATACGCAGTATTTT
cdr3_aa: CASSYLAGHTDTQYF

clone_size: -
v_call: TRBV2
d_call: -
j_call: TRBJ2-5
cdr3_nt: TGTGCCAGCAGTGATTCTGGGTGGACCCAGTACTTC
cdr3_aa: CASSDSGWTQYF

clone_size: many
v_call: TRBV5-4
d_call: -
j_call: TRBJ2-7
cdr3_nt: TGTGCCAGCAGCTTGGGTGGCGCAGGGGGGTTCGACGAGCAGTACTTC
cdr3_aa: CASSLGGAGGFDEQYF

clone_size: many
v_call: TRBV7-2
d_call: -
j_call: TRBJ2-3
cdr3_nt: TGTGCCAGCAGCTCACGACAAAGACCAACCACAGATACGCAGTATTTT
cdr3_aa: CASSSRQRPTTDTQYF

clone_size: -
v_call: TRBV9
d_call: -
j_call: TRBJ1-2
cdr3_nt: TGTGCCAGCAGCGTAGCTACGGGGGGCTATGGCTACACCTTC
cdr3_aa: CASSVATGGYGYTF

clone_size: many
v_call: TRBV7-3
d_call: -
j_call: TRBJ2-3
cdr3_nt: TGTGCCAGCAGCTTACAGGGACAGCGGAAGGTAGCGGGAAGCATTGGAAGCACAGATACGCAGTATTTT
cdr3_aa: CASSLQGQRKVAGSIGSTDTQYF

clone_size: -
v_call: TRBV29-1
d_call: TRBD1
j_call: TRBJ1-6
cdr3_nt: TGCAGCGTGAGGGGTCAGGGGGAAGGTTCACCCCTCCACTTT
cdr3_aa: CSVRGQGEGSPLHF

clone_size: many
v_call: TRBV7-3
d_call: -
j_call: TRBJ2-5
cdr3_nt: TGTGCCAGCAGCCCCCGTCCGGGAAGGGAGACCCAGTACTTC
cdr3_aa: CASSPRPGRETQYF

clone_size: -
v_call: TRBV2
d_call: -
j_call: TRBJ2-2
cdr3_nt: TGTGCCAGCAAAGGGCTCGACACCGGGGAGCTGTTTTTT
cdr3_aa: CASKGLDTGELFF

clone_size: few
v_call: TRBV4-1
d_call: TRBD2
j_call: TRBJ2-7
cdr3_nt: TGCGCCAGCAGCCAAGAAGGAGGGAGGGCTCCGCAGTACGAGCAGTACTTC
cdr3_aa: CASSQEGGRAPQYEQYF

clone_size: many
v_call: TRBV7-9
d_call: -
j_call: TRBJ2-7
cdr3_nt: TGTGCCAGCAGCTTCCCGGAGACTGGAACCTACGAGCAGTACTTC
cdr3_aa: CASSFPETGTYEQYF

clone_size: many
v_call: TRBV7-2
d_call: -
j_call: TRBJ1-2
cdr3_nt: TGTGCCAGCAGCTTTCACAGGGTTTCACGAGGCTACACCTTC
cdr3_aa: CASSFHRVSRGYTF

clone_size: many
v_call: TRBV28
d_call: TRBD1
j_call: TRBJ2-7
cdr3_nt: TGTGCCAGCTGGTCCGGGACAGGGGCCTACGAGCAGTACTTC
cdr3_aa: CASWSGTGAYEQYF

clone_size: few
v_call: TRBV4-1
d_call: TRBD2
j_call: TRBJ2-1
cdr3_nt: TGCGCCAGCAGCCAAAGGACTAGCGGAGCGTTTGACAATGAGCAGTTCTTC
cdr3_aa: CASSQRTSGAFDNEQFF

clone_size: -
v_call: TRBV27
d_call: TRBD1
j_call: TRBJ2-7
cdr3_nt: TGTGCCAGCAGTTTCACAGGGGGCATTACCGAGCAGTACTTC
cdr3_aa: CASSFTGGITEQYF

clone_size: -
v_call: TRBV6-2/TRBV6-3
d_call: -
j_call: TRBJ2-7
cdr3_nt: TGTGCCACCGGAGGGCGTTCCTACGAGCAGTACTTC
cdr3_aa: CATGGRSYEQYF

clone_size: -
v_call: TRBV6-2/TRBV6-3
d_call: -
j_call: TRBJ2-6
cdr3_nt: TGTGCCAGCAGTTACTTAGGGGGCTCTGGGGCCAACGTCCTGACTTTC
cdr3_aa: CASSYLGGSGANVLTF

clone_size: many
v_call: TRBV5-6
d_call: TRBD1
j_call: TRBJ1-2
cdr3_nt: TGTGCCAGCAGCACCCCACAGGGGTATGGCTACACCTTC
cdr3_aa: CASSTPQGYGYTF

clone_size: few
v_call: TRBV28
d_call: -
j_call: TRBJ2-7
cdr3_nt: TGTGCCAGCAGTCCCCCCCACAGGGTCAACGAGCAGTACTTC
cdr3_aa: CASSPPHRVNEQYF

clone_size: -
v_call: TRBV20-1
d_call: TRBD2
j_call: TRBJ2-5
cdr3_nt: TGCAGTGCGGATCTTCCCCGCGGGAGACAAGAGACCCAGTACTTC
cdr3_aa: CSADLPRGRQETQYF

clone_size: few
v_call: TRBV2
d_call: TRBD1
j_call: TRBJ1-5
cdr3_nt: TGTGCCAGCAGTTTGACAGGGGAGGGGCAGCCCCAGCATTTT
cdr3_aa: CASSLTGEGQPQHF

clone_size: many
v_call: TRBV24-1
d_call: TRBD2
j_call: TRBJ2-1
cdr3_nt: TGTGCCACCGAAGGTACTAGCGGGAGAAGGCAGTTCTTC
cdr3_aa: CATEGTSGRRQFF

clone_size: -
v_call: TRBV20-1
d_call: TRBD1
j_call: TRBJ2-5
cdr3_nt: TGCAGTGCTGGGGGGACAGGGTTGGCCGAGACCCAGTACTTC
cdr3_aa: CSAGGTGLAETQYF

clone_size: -
v_call: TRBV18
d_call: -
j_call: TRBJ2-6
cdr3_nt: TGTGCCAGCTCACCACAGTCCTCTGGGGCCAACGTCCTGACTTTC
cdr3_aa: CASSPQSSGANVLTF

clone_size: many
v_call: TRBV6-4
d_call: TRBD1
j_call: TRBJ2-2
cdr3_nt: TGTGCCAGCAGTGATCGGACAGGGGGGGACACCGGGGAGCTGTTTTTT
cdr3_aa: CASSDRTGGDTGELFF